One and the same sample provided the 30 T cell receptor beta chains below, sequenced in a study of blood T cell repertoires in COVID-19. Only in-frame clones appear in the TCRdb table, and some are missing; sequencing was by immunoSEQ multiplex PCR. The repertoire holds tens of thousands of clones, with nearly 80% as singletons. Sequencing used peripheral blood. Source of these receptors: a man aged 70-80 years with COVID-19, enrolled during active disease.

The V call is TRBV28, the J call TRBJ2-7; D unclear. This CDR3 has 14 amino acids. With 5 bases removed from V and 5 bases from J, the gap between germline ends came to 16 bases. Germline CDR1 MDHEN, CDR2 SYDVKM. This CDR3 reads CASSPPSSYHEQYF. For the CDR3, the DNA is TGTGCCAGCAGTCCCCCATCGTCCTACCACGAGCAGTACTTC.

The chain is built from TRBV3-1 (or the pseudogene TRBV3-2) and TRBJ2-2; no firm D call. Germline V lookup: CDR1 LGHDT, CDR2 YNNKEL (reference sequence). CDR3 size: 15 residues. Deletions cut 4 bases from V and 2 bases from J, with 11 bases between. The chain's CDR3 is CASSRGGGNTGELFF. The CDR3 nucleotides read TGTGCCAGCAGCCGCGGTGGCGGCAACACCGGGGAGCTGTTTTTT.

This clone occurred a few times. The chain has TRBV19 and TRBJ1-2, with 8 bases identical to TRBD1. Germline trimming cut 5 bases from V and 2 bases from J; bases unmatched to any gene: 10. CDR1 and CDR2 from the germline V gene are LNHDA and SQIVND (reference sequence). CDR3 length equals 16 residues. The CDR3 is CASSPHVDRGNYGYTF. The DNA of the CDR3 is TGTGCCAGTAGTCCCCACGTCGACAGGGGAAACTATGGCTACACCTTC.

This clone was detected once. The rearrangement links TRBV5-1 to TRBJ2-3; 12 bases are shared with TRBD2. CDR1 is SGHRS and CDR2 is YFSETQ in the germline V gene. The CDR3 totals 16 residues. V shed 0 bases, J shed 1 base, and the junction held 0 bases outside the gene matches. This chain's CDR3 is CASSLGTSGGTDTQYF. The DNA for the CDR3 is TGCGCCAGCAGCTTGGGGACTAGCGGGGGCACAGATACGCAGTATTTT.

A single count supports this clone. This chain links TRBV9 with TRBJ2-2, with D possibly being TRBD2 (6 bases). CDR1 is SGDLS, CDR2 YYNGEE, per germline. V was shortened by 0 bases and J by 9 bases, with 12 bases between the two germline ends. The CDR3 sequence is 14 residues long. The CDR3 region has the DNA TGTGCCAGCAGCGTAGTTTCGACTAGTTGGGAGCTGTTTTTT. It yields the protein CASSVVSTSWELFF.

This clone came up a few times. The V gene is TRBV25-1, the J gene TRBJ1-1, with no clear D. CDR1 MGHDK and CDR2 SYGVNS come from the germline V gene. The CDR3 has 15 residues. V lost 3 bases and J 1 base, leaving 12 bases between the germline ends. The CDR3 is CASSDRTGRNTEAFF. In nucleotides, the CDR3 is TGTGCCAGCAGTGATCGGACCGGGAGGAACACTGAAGCTTTCTTT.

The rearrangement joins TRBV19 to TRBJ1-5; 7 bases are a match to TRBD1. Germline V gene lookup returns CDR1 LNHDA and CDR2 SQIVND (reference sequence). Germline trimming cut 1 base from V and 4 bases from J; bases unmatched to any gene: 7. This CDR3 is built from 16 residues. CDR3 loop: CASSIGRQGNNQPQHF. For the CDR3, the DNA is TGTGCCAGTAGTATAGGGAGACAGGGAAATAATCAGCCCCAGCATTTT.

A single count supports this clone. CDR3 nucleotides: TGTGCCAGCTCACCCCTAACAGGGGATGGCTACACCTTC. Its protein product is CASSPLTGDGYTF. The chain couples TRBV18 to TRBJ1-2; 7 bases match TRBD1. With 3 bases clipped from V and 6 bases from J, the junction kept 4 bases outside the gene matches. There are 13 residues in the CDR3. Germline V gives CDR1 KGHSH, CDR2 LQKENI.

The chain's CDR3 is CASSVGRGVGELHF. CDR3 coding DNA: TGTGCCAGCAGCGTAGGCAGGGGGGTTGGAGAGCTCCACTTT. The chain combines TRBV9 with TRBJ1-6, with TRBD1 identical over 7 bases. This CDR3 region has 14 residues. With V trimmed by 0 bases and J by 16 bases, 10 bases remained unmatched. CDR1 is SGDLS, CDR2 YYNGEE, per germline.

The rearrangement joins TRBV5-6 to TRBJ1-5, with D perhaps matching TRBD1 (5 bases). Looked up from germline, CDR1 is SGHDT and CDR2 is YYEEEE. Trimming pared 0 bases from V and 8 bases from J, leaving 15 bases between. The CDR3 consists of 15 residues. The CDR3 DNA reads as TGTGCCAGCAGCTTGGCATACAGGAGGGATGAGCCCCAGCATTTT. Translating gives CASSLAYRRDEPQHF.

This clone was seen a handful of times. The J gene is TRBJ2-7, the V gene TRBV3-1 (or the pseudogene TRBV3-2); D is uncertain. Germline-derived CDR1 and CDR2 are LGHDT and YNNKEL (reference sequence). The ends were cut back, 0 bases at V and 0 bases at J, with 12 bases in the middle. This CDR3 spans 16 amino acids. This CDR3 reads CASSQEGRGSSYEQYF. The CDR3 region has the DNA TGTGCCAGCAGCCAAGAAGGAAGAGGCAGCTCCTACGAGCAGTACTTC.

The CDR3 region has the DNA TGTGCCAGCAGGAACACAGGGGGAAATTCACCCCTCCACTTT. It yields the protein CASRNTGGNSPLHF. This chain joins TRBV6-5 and TRBJ1-6; 8 bases agree with TRBD1. The CDR3 runs 14 residues. J was trimmed by 7 bases and V by 6 bases; bases with no gene match: 5. CDR1 and CDR2 from the germline V gene are MNHEY and SVGAGI.

This rearrangement joins TRBV7-2 to TRBJ2-7, with D possibly matching TRBD1 (8 bases). Germline CDR1 SGHTA, CDR2 FQGNSA. This CDR3 is built from 19 residues. V was pared by 3 bases and J by 4 bases, with 28 bases between. Here the CDR3 reads CASSFRARGSTGEWYEQYF. The CDR3 DNA follows: TGTGCCAGCAGCTTCCGCGCGCGGGGGTCGACAGGGGAGTGGTACGAGCAGTACTTC.

The rearrangement links TRBV28 to TRBJ2-2, with a tentative D call TRBD2 (7 bases). The CDR3 contains 15 residues. V lost 6 bases and J 6 bases, leaving 17 bases between the germline ends. Per the germline V gene, CDR1 is MDHEN and CDR2 is SYDVKM. The CDR3 coding sequence is TGTGCCAGCAGCCCCCTTTCGGGGGGCCCCGGGGAGCTGTTTTTT. It codes for CASSPLSGGPGELFF.

This clone was seen a few times. The rearrangement uses TRBV27 and TRBJ2-1, with D uncertain. Germline-derived CDR1 and CDR2 are MNHEY and SMNVEV (reference sequence). Trimming cost V 5 bases and J 3 bases, with 8 bases left between them. This CDR3 is built from 13 residues. CDR3 residues: CASSTYSYNEQFF. The CDR3 DNA follows: TGTGCCAGCAGTACCTACAGCTACAATGAGCAGTTCTTC.

The rearrangement uses TRBV18 and TRBJ1-2, with D tentatively TRBD1 (5 bases). Trimming stripped 4 bases from V and 6 bases from J, with 9 bases between. The CDR3 spans 12 residues. The germline gives CDR1 KGHSH, CDR2 LQKENI. Here the CDR3 DNA reads TGTGCCAGCTCACGGGGCCTCGATGGCTACACCTTC. Residues: CASSRGLDGYTF.

This clone has more than one count but fewer than ten. The chain joins TRBV24-1 to TRBJ2-7; D uncertain. The V gene lost 8 bases and the J gene lost 3 bases, with 4 bases spanning the gap. Germline V gene data show CDR1 as KGHDR and CDR2 as SFDVKD. This CDR3 spans 10 amino acids. The CDR3 DNA is TGTGCCACCACCCTCTACGAGCAGTACTTC. It yields the protein CATTLYEQYF.

This chain joins TRBV5-6 and TRBJ1-4; D gene uncertain. V was cut by 1 base and J by 13 bases, with 14 bases left in between. Germline V gene data show CDR1 as SGHDT and CDR2 as YYEEEE. The CDR3 spans 13 residues. The CDR3 reads CASSLREEGILFF. The CDR3 region has the DNA TGTGCCAGCAGCTTGAGGGAGGAAGGGATACTGTTTTTT.

The chain recombines TRBV7-9 with TRBJ2-7; the D is unclear. The ends were cut back, 1 base at V and 5 bases at J, with 3 bases in the middle. The CDR3 is 11 amino acids. Per germline, CDR1 SEHNR and CDR2 FQNEAQ (reference sequence). CDR3 protein: CASSLVNEQYF. The CDR3 nucleotides are TGTGCCAGCAGCTTAGTAAACGAGCAGTACTTC.

The chain carries TRBV7-2 and TRBJ2-5, with TRBD1 as a possible D gene (6 bases). V lost 1 base to trimming and J lost 6 bases, with 15 bases between them. This CDR3 is 15 amino acids long. From germline, CDR1 is SGHTA and CDR2 FQGNSA. Written as DNA, the CDR3 is TGTGCCAGCAGCTTAGAAGGGGGAGTTGTGAAGACCCAGTACTTC. Translated, it gives CASSLEGGVVKTQYF.

The V and J genes are TRBV5-4 and TRBJ2-7, with TRBD2 as a possible D gene (6 bases). Germline V gene lookup returns CDR1 SGHNT and CDR2 YYREEE (reference sequence). Trimming pared 0 bases from V and 0 bases from J, leaving 10 bases between. CDR3 length: 15 residues. Here the CDR3 DNA reads TGTGCCAGCAGCTTGGGCGGGGCCAGCTCCTACGAGCAGTACTTC. It codes for CASSLGGASSYEQYF.

This chain connects TRBV4-2 to TRBJ1-6, with D possibly TRBD1 on 5 matching bases. The CDR3 runs to 17 residues. Germline V gives CDR1 LGHNA, CDR2 YNFKEQ. V was clipped by 7 bases and J by 7 bases, with 23 bases between them. CDR3 protein: CASTSDSLGRENSPLHF. The CDR3 nucleotides read TGTGCCAGCACCTCCGACAGCTTGGGCAGAGAGAATTCACCCCTCCACTTT.

As DNA, the CDR3 is TGTGCCAGCAGTTACCAGGGCGACTATGGCTACACCTTC. Translation gives CASSYQGDYGYTF. This chain connects TRBV6-2 or TRBV6-3 to TRBJ1-2, with D tentatively TRBD1 (5 bases). V shed 2 bases and J shed 3 bases, with 7 bases lying between them. Germline CDR1 reads MNHEY; CDR2 reads SVGEGT. This CDR3 is built from 13 residues.

This chain connects TRBV9 to TRBJ2-5; 8 bases map to TRBD1. The length of the CDR3 is 15 residues. The V gene's germline CDR1 is SGDLS and CDR2 YYNGEE. V lost 0 bases and J lost 5; bases outside the gene matches: 6. The CDR3 is CASSVAQGVGETQYF. CDR3 in DNA: TGTGCCAGCAGCGTAGCACAGGGGGTAGGGGAGACCCAGTACTTC.

The rearrangement links TRBV6-5 to TRBJ2-1, with a tentative D call TRBD2 (8 bases). CDR3 length equals 15 residues. Germline-derived CDR1 and CDR2 are MNHEY and SVGAGI. V was shortened by 6 bases and J by 5 bases, with 17 bases between the two germline ends. The CDR3 here is CASSPGGTRDNEQFF. The DNA for the CDR3 is TGTGCCAGCAGCCCAGGGGGGACTAGGGACAATGAGCAGTTCTTC.

The genes are TRBV7-9 and TRBJ2-5; TRBD2 aligns across 11 bases. Germline loops: CDR1 SEHNR, CDR2 FQNEAQ (reference sequence). This CDR3 region has 14 residues. V trimming: 5 bases; J trimming: 5 bases; junction bases outside the gene matches: 4. CDR3 in DNA: TGTGCCAGCAGCGTACTAGCGGGAGACGAGACCCAGTACTTC. Its translation: CASSVLAGDETQYF.

V and J are TRBV19 and TRBJ1-2; D gene unclear. V lost 5 bases to trimming and J lost 0 bases, with 13 bases between them. Germline V gene sequence: CDR1 LNHDA, CDR2 SQIVND (reference sequence). This CDR3 is built from 15 residues. The CDR3 sequence: CASSELYFTNYGYTF. CDR3 sequence (DNA): TGTGCCAGTAGTGAGCTTTACTTCACTAACTATGGCTACACCTTC.

The genes are TRBV6-2 or TRBV6-3 and TRBJ2-3; D not certain. The CDR3 contains 12 residues. Germline CDR1 and CDR2: MNHEY and SVGEGT. Trimming took off 4 bases at V and 4 bases at J, with 6 bases between the two ends. The CDR3 bases are TGTGCCAGCAGTTCCAACTCAGATACGCAGTATTTT. Translating it yields CASSSNSDTQYF.

The J gene is TRBJ2-2, the V gene TRBV28, with D possibly matching TRBD1 (6 bases). This CDR3 region has 14 residues. CDR1 is MDHEN, CDR2 SYDVKM, per germline. Trimming took off 8 bases at V and 0 bases at J, with 10 bases between the two ends. In DNA, the CDR3 is TGTGCCAGCGGCTGGACAGCGAACACCGGGGAGCTGTTTTTT. Translated, it gives CASGWTANTGELFF.

The CDR3 DNA sequence: TGTGCCAGCAGCAGGGGCGAGAAACTGTTTTTT. It specifies CASSRGEKLFF. The rearrangement joins TRBV6-5 to TRBJ1-4; tentative D call: TRBD1 (6 bases). Germline V gene lookup returns CDR1 MNHEY and CDR2 SVGAGI. Trimming stripped 6 bases from V and 11 bases from J, with 10 bases between. This CDR3 region has 11 residues.